This is a list of T cell receptor beta chains from one sample in a study. TCRdb re-called the 5' RACE reads through MiXCR, storing one row per CDR3 protein. Altogether approximately 60,000 distinct CDR3 sequences are present, about 28% being singletons, with the ten largest covering under 2.5%. The sample comprised tumor-infiltrating Tregs sorted from the breast tumor. The receptors originated from a female donor with breast cancer. Each CDR3 is given with its conserved first and last residue. D genes are given only for firm matches. Size values are once, few and many counts, or a class for expanded clones, and some rows have none.

D gene	V gene	clone size	J gene	CDR3 protein	CDR3 DNA
-	TRBV5-1	many	TRBJ2-5	CASSLIVQGTAAETQYF	TGCGCCAGCAGCTTGATCGTCCAGGGGACTGCAGCAGAGACCCAGTACTTC
-	TRBV4-2	few	TRBJ1-2	CASSHPGQINGYTF	TGTGCCAGCAGCCACCCGGGCCAGATTAATGGCTACACCTTC
TRBD1	TRBV12-3/TRBV12-4	many	TRBJ2-3	CASSGPGQGAKATDTQYF	TGTGCCAGCAGTGGACCGGGACAGGGGGCGAAGGCAACAGATACGCAGTATTTT
TRBD1	TRBV7-2	-	TRBJ2-3	CASSEGQGLDTQYF	TGTGCCAGCAGCGAGGGACAGGGCTTAGATACGCAGTATTTT
-	TRBV5-5	few	TRBJ2-1	CASSLRLAYNEQFF	TGTGCCAGCAGCTTGCGACTAGCCTACAATGAGCAGTTCTTC
-	TRBV5-1	few	TRBJ2-5	CASSLEGGGRETQYF	TGCGCCAGCAGCTTGGAAGGCGGGGGCCGGGAGACCCAGTACTTC
TRBD1	TRBV13	-	TRBJ1-6	CASIERGQYNSPLHF	TGTGCCAGCATTGAAAGGGGACAGTATAATTCACCCCTCCACTTT
-	TRBV5-1	-	TRBJ2-4	CASSLGVRDIQYF	TGCGCCAGCAGCTTGGGAGTTCGGGACATTCAGTACTTC
TRBD1	TRBV6-5	few	TRBJ2-4	CASSSGPGQGNIQYF	TGTGCCAGCAGTTCCGGGCCGGGACAGGGGAACATTCAGTACTTC
TRBD2	TRBV10-3	many	TRBJ2-3	CAISEASGGGDTQYF	TGTGCCATCAGTGAGGCTAGCGGGGGAGGAGATACGCAGTATTTT
TRBD2	TRBV2	many	TRBJ2-3	CASTIRGGRMDTQYF	TGTGCCAGCACGATACGGGGGGGCCGTATGGATACGCAGTATTTT
TRBD1	TRBV27	-	TRBJ1-5	CASRGTGYQPQHF	TGTGCCAGCAGGGGGACAGGGTATCAGCCCCAGCATTTT
-	TRBV4-2	many	TRBJ2-4	CASSQDGGLGAKNIQYF	TGTGCCAGCAGCCAAGATGGGGGACTCGGTGCCAAAAACATTCAGTACTTC
-	TRBV28	few	TRBJ2-7	CASSLGGLVQYEQYF	TGTGCCAGCAGTTTAGGAGGACTCGTACAATACGAGCAGTACTTC
-	TRBV5-1	medium-sized	TRBJ2-5	CASSLGPSQETQYF	TGCGCCAGCAGCTTGGGGCCGTCCCAAGAGACCCAGTACTTC
TRBD1	TRBV5-6	-	TRBJ2-3	CASGGTGHSTDTQYF	TGTGCCAGCGGGGGGACAGGCCACAGCACAGATACGCAGTATTTT
TRBD1	TRBV12-3/TRBV12-4	-	TRBJ1-1	CASSPGSGQETEAFF	TGTGCCAGCAGTCCGGGATCCGGACAGGAAACTGAAGCTTTCTTT
-	TRBV4-3	-	TRBJ1-4	CASSQDFYRATNEKLFF	TGCGCCAGCAGCCAAGATTTTTACCGTGCAACTAATGAAAAACTGTTTTTT
TRBD1	TRBV12-3/TRBV12-4	many	TRBJ2-1	CASSQKGQTYNEQFF	TGTGCCAGCAGTCAAAAGGGACAGACCTACAATGAGCAGTTCTTC
TRBD2	TRBV5-1	-	TRBJ2-5	CASSGGLAGVGETQYF	TGCGCCAGCAGCGGGGGACTAGCGGGAGTGGGAGAGACCCAGTACTTC
-	TRBV10-2	many	TRBJ2-1	CASSESMARNEQFF	TGCGCCAGCAGTGAGTCGATGGCGAGAAATGAGCAGTTCTTC
-	TRBV11-3	few	TRBJ2-2	CASSLGGGNTGELFF	TGTGCCAGCAGCTTAGGAGGGGGGAACACCGGGGAGCTGTTTTTT
TRBD2	TRBV30	few	TRBJ2-1	CAWRPQYSGIYNEQFF	TGTGCCTGGAGACCTCAGTACAGCGGGATATACAATGAGCAGTTCTTC
-	TRBV29-1	many	TRBJ1-3	CSVEDQARSSGNTIYF	TGCAGCGTTGAAGATCAGGCCAGGAGCTCTGGAAACACCATATATTTT
-	TRBV3-1	many	TRBJ2-2	CASREEKGPVGELFF	TGTGCCAGCAGAGAAGAGAAGGGGCCAGTCGGGGAGCTGTTTTTT
TRBD1	TRBV18	many	TRBJ1-4	CASSPVNRGGEKLFF	TGTGCCAGCTCACCTGTGAACAGGGGTGGTGAAAAACTGTTTTTT
-	TRBV4-2	few	TRBJ2-7	CASSQAGDSYEQYF	TGTGCCAGCAGCCAAGCTGGGGATTCCTACGAGCAGTACTTC
-	TRBV5-1	-	TRBJ2-3	CASRIQGIRSDTQYF	TGCGCCAGCCGAATACAGGGCATTCGTTCCGATACGCAGTATTTT
-	TRBV7-8	few	TRBJ1-5	CASSLVGGDTNQPQHF	TGTGCCAGCAGCTTAGTAGGAGGGGACACTAATCAGCCCCAGCATTTT
-	TRBV7-2	many	TRBJ2-4	CASSLGGAAKNIQYF	TGTGCCAGCAGCTTAGGAGGCGCAGCCAAAAACATTCAGTACTTC
TRBD1	TRBV28	-	TRBJ1-5	CASSPGTGRRVNQPQHF	TGTGCCAGCAGCCCCGGGACAGGGAGGAGGGTCAATCAGCCCCAGCATTTT
-	TRBV11-2	-	TRBJ1-3	CASSIGNTIYF	TGTGCCAGCAGCATCGGAAACACCATATATTTT
-	TRBV7-3	-	TRBJ2-3	CASSLQGFADTQYF	TGTGCCAGCAGCCTACAGGGTTTCGCAGATACGCAGTATTTT
TRBD2	TRBV4-2	many	TRBJ2-1	CASSQEFPSGNEQFF	TGTGCCAGCAGCCAAGAATTTCCTAGCGGCAATGAGCAGTTCTTC
-	TRBV9	many	TRBJ2-2	CASSVEWAGELFF	TGTGCCAGCAGCGTTGAGTGGGCCGGGGAGCTGTTTTTT
TRBD2	TRBV29-1	few	TRBJ2-4	CSVSSGGKNIQYF	TGCAGCGTCTCGTCGGGGGGAAAAAACATTCAGTACTTC
-	TRBV5-1	many	TRBJ2-1	CASSLGGGYNEQFF	TGCGCCAGCAGCTTGGGGGGCGGTTACAATGAGCAGTTCTTC
TRBD1	TRBV9	few	TRBJ1-1	CASSPSVGTVMNTEAFF	TGTGCCAGCAGCCCATCTGTCGGGACAGTCATGAACACTGAAGCTTTCTTT
TRBD2	TRBV12-3/TRBV12-4	many	TRBJ2-5	CASSLSGIETQYF	TGTGCCAGCAGCCTCAGCGGGATCGAGACCCAGTACTTC
TRBD2	TRBV6-5	-	TRBJ2-1	CAGSYSLAGYNEQFF	TGTGCCGGCAGTTACTCCTTAGCGGGATACAATGAGCAGTTCTTC